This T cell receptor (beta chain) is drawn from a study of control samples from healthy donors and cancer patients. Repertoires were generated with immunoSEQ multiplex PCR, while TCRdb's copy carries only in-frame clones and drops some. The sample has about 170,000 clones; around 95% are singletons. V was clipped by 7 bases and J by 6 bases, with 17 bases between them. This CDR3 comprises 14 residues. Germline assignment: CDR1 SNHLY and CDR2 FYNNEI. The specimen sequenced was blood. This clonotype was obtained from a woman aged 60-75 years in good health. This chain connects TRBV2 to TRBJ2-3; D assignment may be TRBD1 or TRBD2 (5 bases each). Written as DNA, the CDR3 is TGTGCCAGCATCAGGGACGGGGCATGGGATACGCAGTATTTT. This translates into CASIRDGAWDTQYF.